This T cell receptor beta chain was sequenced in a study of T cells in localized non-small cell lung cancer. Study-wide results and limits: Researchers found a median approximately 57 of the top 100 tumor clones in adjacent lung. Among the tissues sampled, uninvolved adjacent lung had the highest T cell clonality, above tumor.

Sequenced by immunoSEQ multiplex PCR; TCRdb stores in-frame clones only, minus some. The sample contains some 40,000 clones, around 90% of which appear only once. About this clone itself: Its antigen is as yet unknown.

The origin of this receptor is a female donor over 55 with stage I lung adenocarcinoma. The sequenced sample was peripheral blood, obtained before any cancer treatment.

The CDR3 is CASSQDLGTATGELFF. CDR3 coding DNA: TGTGCCAGCAGCCAAGATTTGGGGACTGCCACCGGGGAGCTGTTTTTT. V usage is TRBV4-2 and J usage is TRBJ2-2; D might be TRBD2 (6 bases). V lost 0 bases, J lost 4 bases, and 12 bases lay in between. The CDR3 is 16 amino acids. Germline V gives CDR1 LGHNA, CDR2 YNFKEQ.